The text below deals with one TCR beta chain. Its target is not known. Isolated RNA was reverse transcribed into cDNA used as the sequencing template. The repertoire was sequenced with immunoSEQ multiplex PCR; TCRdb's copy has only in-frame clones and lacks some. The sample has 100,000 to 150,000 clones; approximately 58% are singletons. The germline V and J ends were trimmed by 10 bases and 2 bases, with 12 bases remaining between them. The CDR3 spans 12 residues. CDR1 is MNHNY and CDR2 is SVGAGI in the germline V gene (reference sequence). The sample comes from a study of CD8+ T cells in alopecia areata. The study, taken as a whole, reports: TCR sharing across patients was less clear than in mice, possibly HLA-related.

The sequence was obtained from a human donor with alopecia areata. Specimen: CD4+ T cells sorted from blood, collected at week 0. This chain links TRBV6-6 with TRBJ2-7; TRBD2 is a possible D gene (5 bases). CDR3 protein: CATYGGPYEQYF. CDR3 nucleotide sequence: TGTGCCACCTACGGCGGGCCCTACGAGCAGTACTTC.